A selection of T cell receptor beta chains follows, all from one sample in a study of response to subunit inactivated influenza vaccine. TCRdb re-called the RT-PCR reads through MiXCR, storing one row per CDR3 protein. Of roughly 570,000 distinct CDR3 sequences in the sample, less than 15% were seen once. This specimen consisted of PBMCs from blood, obtained roughly 12 days after vaccination. Receptors originate from a man aged 45 to 65 who received an inactivated influenza vaccine. The CDR3 runs from the conserved cysteine through the conserved F or W. D genes are given only for firm matches. Clone sizes are given selectively: once, few, many, or a class where the clone is expanded.

-	TRBV12-3/TRBV12-4	TRBJ1-4	-	CASRQVGGEKLFF	TGTGCCAGCAGGCAGGTTGGGGGTGAAAAACTGTTTTTT
few	TRBV29-1	TRBJ2-7	TRBD2	CSAASGRADEQYF	TGCAGCGCCGCTAGCGGGAGGGCCGACGAGCAGTACTTC
few	TRBV15	TRBJ2-5	-	CATSRASWNQYF	TGTGCCACCAGCAGAGCTTCGTGGAACCAGTACTTC
few	TRBV7-2	TRBJ1-5	-	CASSLAQGSNQPQHF	TGTGCCAGCAGCTTAGCGCAGGGAAGCAATCAGCCCCAGCATTTT
once	TRBV2	TRBJ1-2	-	CASSESPNYGYTF	TGTGCCAGCAGTGAATCTCCTAACTATGGCTACACCTTC
-	TRBV29-1	TRBJ2-3	-	CSGTVSTDTQYF	TGCAGCGGTACAGTTAGCACAGATACGCAGTATTTT
-	TRBV27	TRBJ1-2	-	CATVGRGRSLNYGYTF	TGTGCCACCGTCGGCCGGGGGCGCAGCCTTAACTATGGCTACACCTTC
-	TRBV7-9	TRBJ1-1	-	CASSLNGPSTEAFF	TGTGCCAGCAGCTTAAATGGCCCGAGCACTGAAGCTTTCTTT
many	TRBV14	TRBJ1-2	TRBD1	CASSQGVTGRGYTF	TGTGCCAGCAGCCAAGGAGTGACAGGGAGAGGCTACACCTTC
-	TRBV5-1	TRBJ2-1	TRBD2	CASSSHQRGGLNEQFF	TGCGCCAGCAGCTCTCATCAGCGGGGGGGCCTCAATGAGCAGTTCTTC
few	TRBV7-9	TRBJ2-7	TRBD2	CASSLISGGTSVYEQYF	TGTGCCAGCAGCTTAATAAGTGGAGGGACTAGCGTCTACGAGCAGTACTTC
few	TRBV7-2	TRBJ2-2	-	CASSLGTASGELFF	TGTGCCAGCAGCTTAGGAACAGCATCCGGGGAGCTGTTTTTT
-	TRBV6-2/TRBV6-3	TRBJ2-1	-	CASSLSHWNEQFF	TGTGCCAGCAGTTTAAGCCATTGGAATGAGCAGTTCTTC
-	TRBV29-1	TRBJ2-5	-	CSVETPGGETQYF	TGCAGCGTTGAGACTCCCGGCGGGGAGACCCAGTACTTC
-	TRBV4-3	TRBJ1-1	-	CASTGIGGSGQAFF	TGCGCCAGCACGGGAATCGGGGGCAGCGGTCAAGCTTTCTTT
-	TRBV5-6	TRBJ2-5	-	CASSSGRSVETQYF	TGTGCCAGCAGCTCGGGACGGTCGGTTGAGACCCAGTACTTC
few	TRBV29-1	TRBJ2-2	-	CSVRAGHNTGELFF	TGCAGCGTTCGGGCAGGCCACAACACCGGGGAGCTGTTTTTT
-	TRBV4-1	TRBJ2-2	TRBD1	CASSLIPGQGGSGELFF	TGCGCCAGCAGCCTTATCCCGGGACAGGGAGGGTCCGGGGAGCTGTTTTTT
few	TRBV21-1	TRBJ1-1	-	CASSPLERGPNTEAFF	TGTGCCAGCAGCCCACTGGAAAGGGGTCCGAACACTGAAGCTTTCTTT
-	TRBV6-5	TRBJ1-1	-	CASSSRGANTEAFF	TGTGCCAGCAGTTCCAGAGGTGCGAACACTGAAGCTTTCTTT